The present TCR beta chain was sequenced within a study of response to subunit inactivated influenza vaccine. In TCRdb, the RT-PCR reads were re-called with MiXCR into one record per CDR3 protein. Found here are around 570,000 distinct CDR3 sequences, 11% of them singletons; the top ten hold 11%. This clonotype was seen a handful of times. This CDR3 contains 13 residues. J lost 3 bases, V lost 6 bases, and 5 bases had no gene match. Germline CDR1 and CDR2: DFQATT and SNEGSKA (reference sequence). This same sample was also part of a study on T cells expressing NK-cell markers. In that study: For TCR beta, cDNA was produced by 5'RACE template switching with UMIs. Underlying the TCR beta repertoires were sorted CD3+CD56+NKG2C+, CD3+CD56+NKG2C- and CD3+CD56-NKG2C+ T cells.

The sequence came from a man in his fifties who received an inactivated influenza vaccine. Sequences were derived from PBMCs from blood, sampled on the day of vaccination. The J gene is TRBJ2-1, the V gene TRBV20-1; the match to TRBD1 covers 7 bases. CDR3 nucleotides: TGCAGTGCCCCGAGGGGGCACTACAATGAGCAGTTCTTC. Encoded protein: CSAPRGHYNEQFF.